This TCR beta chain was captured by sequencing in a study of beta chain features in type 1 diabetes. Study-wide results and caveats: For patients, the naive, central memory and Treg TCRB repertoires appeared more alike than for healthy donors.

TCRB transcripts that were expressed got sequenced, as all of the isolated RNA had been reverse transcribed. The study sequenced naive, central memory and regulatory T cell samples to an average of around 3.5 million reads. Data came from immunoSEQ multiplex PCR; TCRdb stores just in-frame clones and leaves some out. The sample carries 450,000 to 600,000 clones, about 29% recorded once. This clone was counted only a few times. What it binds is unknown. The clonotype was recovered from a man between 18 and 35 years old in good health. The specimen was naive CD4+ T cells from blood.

The DNA of the CDR3 is TGTGCCAGCAGTTCCACAGGGATGACCCAGTACTTC. Its protein product is CASSSTGMTQYF. The genes are TRBV6-5 and TRBJ2-5; a weak D match, TRBD1 (6 bases). Trimming shortened V by 4 bases and J by 7 bases, and 10 bases separated the two germline ends. CDR3 length equals 12 residues. Germline-derived CDR1 and CDR2 are MNHEY and SVGAGI.